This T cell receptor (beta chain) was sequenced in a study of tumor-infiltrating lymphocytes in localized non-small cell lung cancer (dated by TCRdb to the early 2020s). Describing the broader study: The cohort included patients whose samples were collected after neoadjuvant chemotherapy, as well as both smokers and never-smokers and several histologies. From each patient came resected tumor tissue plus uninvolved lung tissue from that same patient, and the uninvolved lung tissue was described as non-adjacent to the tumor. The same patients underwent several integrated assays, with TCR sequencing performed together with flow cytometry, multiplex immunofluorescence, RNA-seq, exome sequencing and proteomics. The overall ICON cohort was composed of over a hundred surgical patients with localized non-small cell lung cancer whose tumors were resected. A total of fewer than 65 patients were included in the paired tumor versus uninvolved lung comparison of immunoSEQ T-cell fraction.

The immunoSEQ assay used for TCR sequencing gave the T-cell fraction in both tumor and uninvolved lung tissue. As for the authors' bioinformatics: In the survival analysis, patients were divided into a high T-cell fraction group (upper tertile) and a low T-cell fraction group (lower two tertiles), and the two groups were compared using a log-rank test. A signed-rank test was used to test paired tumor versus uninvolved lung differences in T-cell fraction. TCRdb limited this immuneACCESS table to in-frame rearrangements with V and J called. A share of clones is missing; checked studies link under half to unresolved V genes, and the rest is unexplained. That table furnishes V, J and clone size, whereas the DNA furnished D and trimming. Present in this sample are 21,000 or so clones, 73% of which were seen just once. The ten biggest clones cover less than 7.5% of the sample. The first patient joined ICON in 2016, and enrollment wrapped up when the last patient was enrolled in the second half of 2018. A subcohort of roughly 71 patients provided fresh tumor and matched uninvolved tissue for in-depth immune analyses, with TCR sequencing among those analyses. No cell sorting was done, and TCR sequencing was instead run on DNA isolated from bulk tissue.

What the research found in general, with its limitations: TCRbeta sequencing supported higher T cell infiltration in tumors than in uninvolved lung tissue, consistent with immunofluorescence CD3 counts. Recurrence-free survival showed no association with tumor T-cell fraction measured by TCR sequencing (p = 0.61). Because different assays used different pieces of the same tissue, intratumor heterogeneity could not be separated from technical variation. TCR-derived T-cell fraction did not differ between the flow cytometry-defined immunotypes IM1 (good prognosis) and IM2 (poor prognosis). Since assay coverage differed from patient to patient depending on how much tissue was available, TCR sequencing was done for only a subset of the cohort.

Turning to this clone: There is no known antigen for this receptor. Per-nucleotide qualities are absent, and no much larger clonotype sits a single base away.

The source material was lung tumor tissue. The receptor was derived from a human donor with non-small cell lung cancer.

The bases are TGCGCCAGCACCGGGACAGGGACTTCTGGGGCCAACGTCCTGACTTTC. It specifies CASTGTGTSGANVLTF. Rearrangement joined TRBV5-1 to TRBJ2-6; 9 nucleotides in the junction match TRBD1. The CDR3 numbers 16 residues from cysteine through phenylalanine. Only the CDR3 part of the read is kept: 48 bases, read in frame from the first base. Relative to germline, V is missing 6 bases and J is missing 1 base, with 5 bases of the junction outside any gene match. CDR1 and CDR2, per the germline V gene, are SGHRS and YFSETQ.